The 20 T cell receptor beta chains in this list originate from one sample, sequenced in a study of cytomegalovirus exposure and HLA in healthy donors. This PCR relied on a set of 60 Vbeta primers and 13 Jbeta primers. Method: immunoSEQ multiplex PCR; TCRdb's copy keeps in-frame clones and lacks some. Found here are roughly 68,000 clones, roughly 73% of them singletons; the top ten hold about 5.5%. Sequenced: PBMCs. The receptors stem from a male donor in good health and CMV-seropositive.

This chain connects TRBV5-1 to TRBJ2-2, with TRBD2 identical over 8 bases. The length of the CDR3 is 16 residues. Germline V gene sequence: CDR1 SGHRS, CDR2 YFSETQ. V dropped 7 bases and J dropped 4; count of bases not matched to a gene: 12. The CDR3 reads CASRRFSGESTGELFF. CDR3 in DNA: TGCGCCAGCCGCCGATTTAGCGGGGAGTCCACCGGGGAGCTGTTTTTT.

This clone occurred once. The chain has TRBV7-2 and TRBJ2-7; TRBD1 matches 7 bases. Germline V CDR1 and CDR2: SGHTA, FQGNSA. The V segment lost 1 base and the J segment 0 bases; nucleotides outside the gene matches: 3. The CDR3 runs 15 residues. Here the CDR3 DNA reads TGTGCCAGCAGCTTAGAGGGGGCTTTCTCCTACGAGCAGTACTTC. Its translation is CASSLEGAFSYEQYF.

The chain employs TRBV27 and TRBJ1-5, with a possible D match to TRBD1 (5 bases). Trimming shortened V by 3 bases and J by 9 bases, and 18 bases separated the two germline ends. There are 15 residues in the CDR3. From germline, CDR1 is MNHEY and CDR2 SMNVEV (reference sequence). CDR3: CASSLRQGGFRPQHF. As DNA, the CDR3 is TGTGCCAGCAGTTTGCGGCAGGGTGGGTTTCGGCCCCAGCATTTT.

The rearrangement joins TRBV19 to TRBJ1-2, with TRBD1 identical over 10 bases. Trimming cost V 5 bases and J 4 bases; bases outside gene matches: 4. CDR1 and CDR2 from the germline V gene are LNHDA and SQIVND (reference sequence). The CDR3 runs to 14 residues. CDR3 DNA sequence: TGTGCCAGTAGTTGGACAGGGGGAGGCTATGGCTACACCTTC. It is translated as CASSWTGGGYGYTF.

The V call is TRBV29-1, the J call TRBJ2-5; perhaps TRBD2 as D (5 bases). The CDR3 consists of 13 residues. The germline gives CDR1 SQVTM, CDR2 ANQGSEA. V was clipped by 0 bases and J by 9 bases, with 14 bases between them. In DNA, the CDR3 is TGCAGCGTTGAAGACGCTAGCCTCTGGGCCCAGTACTTC. Translated, it gives CSVEDASLWAQYF.

The chain employs TRBV1 and TRBJ2-7; the table's D call TRBD2 went unverified against the DNA. TRBV1 is a documented pseudogene. The CDR3 length is 16 residues. CDR3 protein: CTSSRGLAGVSYEQYF. CDR3 nucleotides: TGCACCAGCAGCCGAGGACTAGCGGGGGTCTCCTACGAGCAGTACTTC.

CDR3 coding DNA: TGTGCCAGCAGCTTCCCCCCCCCGACAGGGGAAAGGTATGGCTACACCTTC. This translates into CASSFPPPTGERYGYTF. V and J are TRBV5-6 and TRBJ1-2, with 8 bases matching TRBD1. Trimming at V came to 2 bases and at J to 5 bases, leaving 14 bases not matched to a gene. The germline V gene has CDR1 SGHDT and CDR2 YYEEEE. This CDR3 has 17 amino acids.

The count of this clone is one. J is TRBJ1-5 and V is TRBV6-1; D ambiguous. V gave up 7 bases and J gave up 0 bases, with 10 bases separating them. Germline assignment: CDR1 MNHNS and CDR2 SASEGT. CDR3 size: 14 residues. CDR3: CASTELHSNQPQHF. CDR3 in DNA: TGTGCCAGCACCGAATTACATAGCAATCAGCCCCAGCATTTT.

V and J are TRBV9 and TRBJ2-1; no definite D call. Germline V gives CDR1 SGDLS, CDR2 YYNGEE. This CDR3 has 13 residues. Trimming took off 0 bases at V and 4 bases at J, with 5 bases between the two ends. The CDR3 spells CASSVDLYNEQFF. The CDR3 nucleotides are TGTGCCAGCAGCGTAGATTTATACAATGAGCAGTTCTTC.

The genes are TRBV19 and TRBJ1-2; D ambiguous. CDR1 is LNHDA and CDR2 is SQIVND in the germline V gene (reference sequence). The CDR3 is 12 amino acids. Trimming removed 6 bases from V and 3 bases from J, with 8 bases in between. The CDR3 region has the DNA TGTGCCAGTAGGCGGGGAGACTATGGCTACACCTTC. This sequence encodes CASRRGDYGYTF.

This rearrangement joins TRBV18 to TRBJ2-5; tentatively, D is TRBD2 (6 bases). Looked up from germline, CDR1 is KGHSH and CDR2 is LQKENI. The V gene lost 4 bases and the J gene lost 0 bases, with 9 bases spanning the gap. There are 14 residues in the CDR3. For the CDR3, the DNA is TGTGCCAGCTCACGACGGGACTACCAAGAGACCCAGTACTTC. Amino acids: CASSRRDYQETQYF.

V usage is TRBV7-9 and J usage is TRBJ1-5; no definite D call. The V end was cut by 5 bases, the J end by 3 bases, with 8 bases between. The CDR3 extends over 13 amino acids. Germline V CDR1 and CDR2: SEHNR, FQNEAQ (reference sequence). The CDR3 here is CASSLEANQPQHF. The CDR3 DNA is TGTGCCAGCAGCCTCGAGGCCAATCAGCCCCAGCATTTT.

The chain is built from TRBV7-2 and TRBJ2-7, with 13 bases that match TRBD2. The germline V gene has CDR1 SGHTA and CDR2 FQGNSA. This CDR3 region has 19 residues. The junction had 14 bases not matched to a gene; V was cut back by 2 bases and J by 4 bases. CDR3 DNA: TGTGCCAGCAGCTTAAGTGCCCGACTAGCGGGGGGCCCTACGTACGAGCAGTACTTC. Protein sequence: CASSLSARLAGGPTYEQYF.

The chain links TRBV20-1 to TRBJ1-1; no definite D call. Germline assignment: CDR1 DFQATT and CDR2 SNEGSKA (reference sequence). This CDR3 has 11 amino acids. The CDR3 is CSVIYYTEAFF. As DNA, the CDR3 is TGCAGCGTAATTTACTACACTGAAGCTTTCTTT.

This chain links TRBV28 with TRBJ1-2; a weak D match, TRBD1 (5 bases). The germline V and J ends were trimmed by 3 bases and 4 bases, with 9 bases remaining between them. The CDR3 totals 13 residues. Germline V gives CDR1 MDHEN, CDR2 SYDVKM. The CDR3 region has the DNA TGTGCCAGCAGTTTGACAGCCCTCTATGGCTACACCTTC. This codes for CASSLTALYGYTF.

The chain uses TRBV7-9 and TRBJ2-5; no definite D call. This CDR3 has 11 amino acids. CDR1 and CDR2 (germline): SEHNR, FQNEAQ (reference sequence). V dropped 5 bases and J dropped 2 bases, with 3 bases sitting between them. This CDR3 reads CASSLQETQYF. The CDR3 DNA sequence: TGTGCCAGCAGCCTACAAGAGACCCAGTACTTC.

The V and J genes are TRBV28 and TRBJ1-5, with 7 nucleotides matching TRBD1. V was clipped by 4 bases and J by 2 bases; unmatched bases: 8. The CDR3 extends over 16 amino acids. Germline V CDR1 and CDR2: MDHEN, SYDVKM. CDR3 protein: CASSYRQGRGNQPQHF. The CDR3 coding sequence is TGTGCCAGCAGTTACCGACAGGGCCGGGGCAATCAGCCCCAGCATTTT.

The chain links TRBV7-9 to TRBJ1-6, with D unclear. CDR1 and CDR2 from the germline V gene are SEHNR and FQNEAQ (reference sequence). Trimming removed 6 bases from V and 0 bases from J, with 12 bases in between. The CDR3 length is 16 residues. CDR3 residues: CASSYVESSYNSPLHF. As DNA, the CDR3 is TGTGCCAGCAGTTATGTGGAGAGCTCCTATAATTCACCCCTCCACTTT.

This clone has just a few counts. This chain uses TRBV21-1 with TRBJ1-4; no check of the table's D call, TRBD1, against the DNA was made. TRBV21-1 counts as a pseudogene. The CDR3 is 17 residues long. The CDR3 nucleotides are TGTGCCAGCAGCCCGCTGAGAGACAGGGCAACTAATGAAAAACTGTTTTTT. This sequence encodes CASSPLRDRATNEKLFF.

This chain uses TRBV7-3 with TRBJ2-2; 10 bases line up with TRBD2. Germline CDR1 reads SGHTA; CDR2 reads FQGTGA. CDR3 size: 16 residues. Trimming at V came to 3 bases and at J to 5 bases, leaving 6 bases not matched to a gene. For the CDR3, the DNA is TGTGCCAGCAGCTTTCAGCGGGGGGGCCGGACCGGGGAGCTGTTTTTT. Translated: CASSFQRGGRTGELFF.